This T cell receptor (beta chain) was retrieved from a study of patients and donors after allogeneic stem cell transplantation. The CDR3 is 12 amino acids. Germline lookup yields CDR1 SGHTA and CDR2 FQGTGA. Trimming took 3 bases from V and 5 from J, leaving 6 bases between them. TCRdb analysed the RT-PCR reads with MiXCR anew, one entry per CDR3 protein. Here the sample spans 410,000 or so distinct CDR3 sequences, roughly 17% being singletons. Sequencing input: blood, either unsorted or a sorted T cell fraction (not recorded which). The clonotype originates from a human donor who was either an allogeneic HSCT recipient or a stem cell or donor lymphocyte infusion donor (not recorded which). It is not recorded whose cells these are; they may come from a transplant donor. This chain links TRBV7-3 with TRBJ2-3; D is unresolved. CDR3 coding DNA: TGTGCCAGCAGCTTCTCGGGAGATACGCAGTATTTT. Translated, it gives CASSFSGDTQYF.